This T cell receptor (beta chain) originates from a study of blood T cell repertoires in COVID-19. About the study: Spain, Italy and the United States supplied samples that represented acute and convalescent COVID-19. Sources were T cells, B-cell-depleted T cells, or PBMCs; the material itself was cDNA or gDNA.

In the study's own analysis: Estimation of nucleated cell counts was performed using reference gene primer amplification. The method was immunoSEQ multiplex PCR; TCRdb's version includes in-frame clones alone and lacks a portion of them. V and J calls and clone size are copied from that table; D and trimming were computed from the DNA. Among more than 150,000 clones listed, approximately 90% were seen once. The CDR3 sequence is 15 residues long. V lost 0 bases and J lost 0, with 8 bases in between. Germline V lookup: CDR1 LGHNA, CDR2 YNFKEQ. The chain uses TRBV4-2 and TRBJ1-1, with D unresolved. This receptor was taken from a woman aged 18-30 years who had recovered from COVID-19. Sample: peripheral blood. In DNA, the CDR3 is TGTGCCAGCAGCCAAGATCGGGGATTGAACACTGAAGCTTTCTTT. Protein sequence: CASSQDRGLNTEAFF.